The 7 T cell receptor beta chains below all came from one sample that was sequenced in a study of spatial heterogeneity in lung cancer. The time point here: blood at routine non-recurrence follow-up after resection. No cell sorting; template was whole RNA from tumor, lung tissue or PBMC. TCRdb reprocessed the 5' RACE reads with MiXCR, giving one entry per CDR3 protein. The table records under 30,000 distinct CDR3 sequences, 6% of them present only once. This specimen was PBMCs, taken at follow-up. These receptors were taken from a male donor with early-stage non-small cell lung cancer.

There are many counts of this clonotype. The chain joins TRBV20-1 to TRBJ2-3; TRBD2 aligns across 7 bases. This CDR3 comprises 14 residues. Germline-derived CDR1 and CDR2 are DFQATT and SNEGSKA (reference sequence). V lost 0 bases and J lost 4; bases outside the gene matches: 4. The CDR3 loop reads CSAREAGEADTQYF. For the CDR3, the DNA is TGCAGTGCTAGAGAGGCGGGAGAGGCAGATACGCAGTATTTT.

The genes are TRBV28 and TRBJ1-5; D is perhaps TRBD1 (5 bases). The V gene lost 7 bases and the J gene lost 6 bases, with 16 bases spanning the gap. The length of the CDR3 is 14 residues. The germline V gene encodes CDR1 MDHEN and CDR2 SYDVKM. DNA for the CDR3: TGTGCCAGCACCCCCTCGAGGGGAACTCAGCCCCAGCATTTT. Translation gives CASTPSRGTQPQHF.

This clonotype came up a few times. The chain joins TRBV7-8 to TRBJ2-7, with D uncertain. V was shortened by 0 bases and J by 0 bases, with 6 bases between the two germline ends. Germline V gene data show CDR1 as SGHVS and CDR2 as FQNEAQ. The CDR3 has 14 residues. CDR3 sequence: CASSLAEFSYEQYV. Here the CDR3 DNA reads TGTGCCAGCAGCTTAGCCGAGTTCTCCTACGAGCAGTACGTC.

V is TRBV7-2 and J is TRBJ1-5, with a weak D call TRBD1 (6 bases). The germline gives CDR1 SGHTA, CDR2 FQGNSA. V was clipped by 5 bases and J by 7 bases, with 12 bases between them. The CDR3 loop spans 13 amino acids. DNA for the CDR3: TGTGCCAGCAGCCGACAGGCTTGGCAGCCCCAGCATTTT. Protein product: CASSRQAWQPQHF.

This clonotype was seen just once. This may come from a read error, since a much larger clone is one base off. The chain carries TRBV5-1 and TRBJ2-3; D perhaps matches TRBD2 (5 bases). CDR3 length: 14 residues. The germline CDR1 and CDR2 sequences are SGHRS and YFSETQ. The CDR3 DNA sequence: TGCGCCAGCAGCTTTTACGGACTCACAGATACGCAGAATTTT. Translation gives CASSFYGLTDTQNF.

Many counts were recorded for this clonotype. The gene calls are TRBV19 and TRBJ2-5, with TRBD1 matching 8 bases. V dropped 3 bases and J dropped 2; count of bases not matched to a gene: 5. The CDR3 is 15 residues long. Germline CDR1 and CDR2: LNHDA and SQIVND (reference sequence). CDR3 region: CASSMDRVGQETQYF. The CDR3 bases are TGTGCCAGTAGTATGGACAGGGTTGGACAAGAGACCCAGTACTTC.

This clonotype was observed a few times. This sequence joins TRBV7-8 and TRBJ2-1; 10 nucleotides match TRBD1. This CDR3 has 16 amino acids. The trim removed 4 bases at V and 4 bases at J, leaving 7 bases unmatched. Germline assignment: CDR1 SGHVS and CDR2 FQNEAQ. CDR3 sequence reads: CASSSRDRGPYNEQFF. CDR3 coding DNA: TGTGCCAGCAGCTCCCGCGACAGGGGGCCTTACAATGAGCAGTTCTTC.